The entry below gives a single T cell receptor beta chain sequence along with its context. This entry is derived from a study of blood T cell repertoires in COVID-19. TCRdb's table, derived via immunoSEQ multiplex PCR, lists solely in-frame clones and lacks some. The table shows under 300,000 clones, with 85% to 90% occurring only once. The TCR originated in a man aged 18 to 30 who had recovered from COVID-19. Sequenced material: PBMCs or T cells enriched from blood (not recorded which).

The CDR3 DNA is TGTGCCAGCAGTGCGGGGGGCTGGGAAGCTTTCTTT. Translation: CASSAGGWEAFF. This rearrangement joins TRBV6-6 to TRBJ1-1, with D tentatively TRBD1 (6 bases). The V end was cut by 5 bases, the J end by 8 bases, with 12 bases between. The CDR3 totals 12 residues. The germline V gene encodes CDR1 MNHNY and CDR2 SVGAGI (reference sequence).